What follows describes a single T cell receptor (beta chain). The target antigen is unknown. Trimming cost V 5 bases and J 4 bases, with 12 bases left between them. The CDR3 totals 15 residues. Germline V gene lookup returns CDR1 SGHAT and CDR2 FQDESV (reference sequence). This entry is derived from a study of siplizumab effects on memory and regulatory T cells. Study findings and constraints: Only a minor fraction of alloreactive clones mapped to unstimulated subsets. Mean Treg-derived proportions of mappable alloreactive CD4+ clones were just under 70% for siplizumab and approximately 25% for controls. Significant reduction of alloreactive sequences traceable to unstimulated CD4+ memory cells was observed with siplizumab.

Per individual sample, about 10^5 TCR templates were assayed. Repertoires were generated with immunoSEQ multiplex PCR, while TCRdb's copy carries only in-frame clones and drops some. Of around 100,000 clones listed, about 94% are singletons. Sequenced sample: non-Treg CD4+ T cells sorted from blood. This clonotype originated in a human donor in good health. This chain joins TRBV11-1 and TRBJ2-6; no definite D call. This chain's CDR3 is CASSVSRTGANVLTF. In nucleotides, the CDR3 is TGTGCCAGCAGCGTTTCGAGGACCGGGGCCAACGTCCTGACTTTC.